This entry lists 28 T cell receptor beta chains sequenced from one sample in a study of tumor-infiltrating lymphocytes in primary liver carcinoma. It was from 20-30 mg of unsorted bulk tissue that RNA and DNA were co-extracted. cDNA specific to TCR beta was made from around 450 ng of total RNA, with a constant-region primer employed for priming. Libraries covering TCR beta were generated through three nested multiplex PCR rounds (using a slightly modified ARM-PCR). Use of TRBV1-TRBV30 forward primers with a C-beta reverse primer characterized the first two PCR rounds, which lasted about 11 cycles each. Via MiXCR, TCRdb re-called the multiplex PCR reads, giving one row per CDR3 protein. The sample holds about 54,000 distinct CDR3 sequences, 60% to 75% seen once. The specimen sequenced was liver tumor tissue from sampling region 2. The subset was: tumor region T2, inferior pole. All receptors derive from a man aged 40-49 years with primary liver carcinoma and hepatitis B virus infection.

This clonotype was seen just once. A junction end diverges from the germline sequence, so it may reflect a read error. The J gene is TRBJ2-2, the V gene TRBV12-3 or TRBV12-4; 7 bases line up with TRBD2. This CDR3 is 14 amino acids long. In DNA, the CDR3 is TGCGCCGATGGGCTAGCGGAGAACACCGGGGAGCTGTTTTTT. Translating gives CADGLAENTGELFF.

CDR3 coding DNA: TGTGCCAGCAGCCCCCTCGGACTAGCGGGGGGCATTGAGCAGTTCTTC. Its translation is CASSPLGLAGGIEQFF. The J gene is TRBJ2-1, the V gene TRBV12-3 or TRBV12-4, with 14 bases lining up with TRBD2. The CDR3 covers 16 residues. V lost 6 bases and J lost 9; bases outside the gene matches: 10.

This clonotype qualifies as medium-sized. V is TRBV10-3 and J is TRBJ2-1; D is unresolved. This CDR3 region has 15 residues. Germline V gene sequence: CDR1 ENHRY, CDR2 SYGVKD. Trimming shortened V by 2 bases and J by 7 bases, and 15 bases separated the two germline ends. CDR3 sequence (DNA): TGTGCCATCAGTGAGATTCCCGGGCTAAATAATGAGCAGTTCTTC. It encodes CAISEIPGLNNEQFF.

The chain couples TRBV2 to TRBJ2-5; TRBD2 matches at 7 bases. This CDR3 has 13 amino acids. The V gene's germline CDR1 is SNHLY and CDR2 FYNNEI. Trimming took 11 bases from V and 1 from J; bases not matched to a gene: 7. The CDR3 region has the DNA TGTGCCGCGGAGACTAGCATCCAAGAGACCCAGTACTTC. Protein: CAAETSIQETQYF.

This clonotype has more than one count but fewer than ten. This chain links TRBV7-3 with TRBJ2-1; 7 nucleotides match TRBD1. Per germline, CDR1 SGHTA and CDR2 FQGTGA. After removal of 6 bases from V and 15 bases from J, the junction contained 8 bases not matched to a gene. CDR3 length equals 11 residues. CDR3 loop: CASSIGQELFF. CDR3 nucleotide sequence: TGTGCCAGCAGTATAGGACAGGAACTGTTCTTC.

The chain combines TRBV18 with TRBJ2-2, with TRBD2 identical over 8 bases. The CDR3 length is 16 residues. Germline trimming cut 2 bases from V and 6 bases from J; bases unmatched to any gene: 8. CDR1 KGHSH and CDR2 LQKENI come from the germline V gene. CDR3 in amino acids: CASSPRAGAPPGELFF. The CDR3 region has the DNA TGTGCCAGCTCACCAAGAGCGGGAGCCCCCCCCGGGGAGCTGTTTTTT.

This chain joins TRBV29-1 and TRBJ1-2; perhaps TRBD1 as D (5 bases). Trimming removed 5 bases at V and 6 bases at J, with 16 bases between. The CDR3 extends over 13 amino acids. Germline lookup yields CDR1 SQVTM and CDR2 ANQGSEA. In DNA, the CDR3 is TGCAGCGTTACAAGATGGGGGACGGATGGCTACACCTTC. Its translation: CSVTRWGTDGYTF. Supplemented by reference TRBV29-1 and TRBJ1-2, the full variable domain reads SAVISQKPSRDICQRGTSLTIQCQVDSQVTMMFWYRQQPGQSLTLIATANQGSEATYESGFVIDKFPISRPNLTFSTLTVSNMSPEDSSIYLCSVTRWGTDGYTFGSGTRLTVV.

This clonotype was picked up a small number of times. The CDR3 carries no conserved terminal phenylalanine or tryptophan, so it likely arises from a read error. The chain uses TRBV6-5 and TRBJ1-2, with 8 bases lining up with TRBD1. The ends lost 6 bases at V and 5 bases at J; junction bases unmatched: 11. Germline CDR1 reads MNHEY; CDR2 reads SVGAGI. CDR3 length equals 15 residues. As DNA, the CDR3 is TGTGCCAGCAGATCTACATCGACAGGGGTATATGGCTACACCTCC. It is translated as CASRSTSTGVYGYTS.

In the case of this clonotype: A read error is likely, as this CDR3 ends without the conserved phenylalanine or tryptophan. The CDR3 region is CTSSLRGEQYL. The DNA of the CDR3 is TGTACCAGCAGTTTACGGGGGGAGCAGTACCTC. The J gene is TRBJ2-7, the V gene TRBV13, with D possibly TRBD2 on 6 matching bases. CDR1 is PRHDT, CDR2 FYEKMQ, per germline (reference sequence). This CDR3 comprises 11 residues.

As regards this clonotype: The junction departs from germline at one end; a sequencing error may be responsible. The chain is built from TRBV6-6 and TRBJ2-7; D not resolved. This CDR3 is 12 amino acids long. CDR1 and CDR2 (germline): MNHNY, SVGAGI (reference sequence). The CDR3 sequence: CTSSYPTDEQYF. The CDR3 DNA is TGTACCAGTAGTTACCCCACTGACGAGCAGTACTTC.

This chain uses TRBV6-6 with TRBJ2-1; 9 bases align to TRBD2. CDR3 length equals 15 residues. The germline gives CDR1 MNHNY, CDR2 SVGAGI (reference sequence). The CDR3 spells CGGNSATSGHNEQFF. The CDR3 bases are TGTGGCGGCAATTCTGCGACTAGCGGACACAATGAGCAGTTCTTC.

This clonotype was seen just once. Germline is not matched at one junction end, which may reflect a read error. J is TRBJ2-7 and V is TRBV7-9; a possible D gene is TRBD1 (7 bases). Looked up from germline, CDR1 is SEHNR and CDR2 is FQNEAQ (reference sequence). CDR3 size: 15 residues. Here the CDR3 reads CASSLGGRQDYEHYF. As DNA, the CDR3 is TGTGCCAGCAGCCTAGGGGGCAGACAGGACTACGAGCACTACTTC.

As for this clonotype: At one boundary the junction diverges from the germline segment, which might be a read error. The genes are TRBV6-5 and TRBJ2-7, with 9 bases matching TRBD2. Germline V gene lookup returns CDR1 MNHEY and CDR2 SVGAGI. This CDR3 is 14 amino acids long. The CDR3 nucleotides are TGTGCCCCCAGGCCGGAGGGACTAGCCTACGAGCAATATTTC. This codes for CAPRPEGLAYEQYF.

This clonotype was counted between two and nine times. This could be a read error, since a much larger clone is one nucleotide away. This sequence joins TRBV28 and TRBJ2-3; 16 positions match TRBD2. J was trimmed by 8 bases and V by 5 bases; bases with no gene match: 7. CDR3 size: 16 residues. The V gene's germline CDR1 is MDHEN and CDR2 SYDVKM. The CDR3 reads CASSRGLAGGRSTQYF. CDR3 in DNA: TGTGCCAGCAGTCGGGGACTAGCGGGAGGGAGGAGTACGCAGTATTTT.

Turning to this clonotype: One end of the junction does not line up with germline, which may come from a read error. The genes are TRBV7-8 and TRBJ2-7, with a tentative D call TRBD2 (5 bases). The CDR3 runs 14 residues. Germline lookup yields CDR1 SGHVS and CDR2 FQNEAQ. The CDR3 DNA sequence: TGTACCAGCAGCTTAGCTAAAGGAGGCTACGAGCAGTACTTC. Protein: CTSSLAKGGYEQYF.

The chain recombines TRBV11-2 with TRBJ1-2; possible D gene TRBD1, 6 bases. There are 14 residues in the CDR3. The germline V gene encodes CDR1 SGHAT and CDR2 FQNNGV. V was clipped by 5 bases and J by 4 bases, with 14 bases between them. The CDR3 loop is CASSQLQGSYGYTF. The CDR3 nucleotides are TGTGCCAGCAGCCAACTACAGGGTTCCTATGGCTACACCTTC.

The V gene is TRBV4-1, the J gene TRBJ2-5; the D is unclear. The V gene's germline CDR1 is MGHRA and CDR2 YSYEKL. V dropped 3 bases and J dropped 9 bases, with 17 bases sitting between them. The CDR3 is 14 residues long. CDR3 nucleotides: TGCGCCAGCAGCCAGGACCATTCAGCTGGGGCCCAGTACTTC. Its translation: CASSQDHSAGAQYF.

This clonotype was observed a single time. No conserved phenylalanine or tryptophan is present at the end of the CDR3, so a read error is the likely explanation. This rearrangement joins TRBV12-3 or TRBV12-4 to TRBJ2-2; TRBD1 might be the D (6 bases). The CDR3 is 18 amino acids. Trimming cost V 2 bases and J 4 bases, with 20 bases left between them. The CDR3 spells CASSLHRPLGQATGELFI. The CDR3 DNA reads as TGTGCCAGCAGTTTACATCGTCCTTTGGGACAAGCCACCGGGGAGCTGTTTATT.

About this clonotype itself: The germline gene is not matched at one end of the junction; a read error may be the cause. The V gene is TRBV6-5, the J gene TRBJ1-1; D is perhaps TRBD1 (5 bases). Germline CDR1 and CDR2: MNHEY and SVGAGI. The CDR3 is 13 residues long. CDR3 sequence reads: CASSYSTGAKSFF. The CDR3 DNA reads TGTGCCAGCAGCTACTCGACCGGGGCTAAATCTTTCTTT.

This clonotype was detected a few times. At one end the junction does not follow the germline gene, possibly because of a read error. The V and J genes are TRBV6-1 and TRBJ2-7; D is possibly TRBD2 (5 bases). This CDR3 has 15 amino acids. The germline V gene encodes CDR1 MNHNS and CDR2 SASEGT. The CDR3 nucleotides read TGTGTCAGCAGTGAAAATTGGGAGAGCTCCTACGAGCAATACTTC. Encoded protein: CVSSENWESSYEQYF.

This clonotype is medium-sized by share. The chain links TRBV10-3 to TRBJ1-6, with TRBD1 matching 8 bases. Germline V gene lookup returns CDR1 ENHRY and CDR2 SYGVKD. V lost 6 bases, J lost 10 bases, and 8 bases stayed unmatched. The CDR3 covers 14 residues. CDR3 region: CAISHDRGGSPLHF. CDR3 coding DNA: TGTGCCATCAGCCACGACAGGGGAGGATCACCCCTCCACTTT.

This clonotype has a single count. This may be a read error: a much more frequent sequence differs by one nucleotide. Since the CDR3 does not end with the conserved phenylalanine or tryptophan, this likely comes from a read error. The rearrangement links TRBV7-9 to TRBJ2-1; D is undetermined. The CDR3 covers 11 residues. Trimming pared 6 bases from V and 5 bases from J, leaving 5 bases between. Per germline, CDR1 SEHNR and CDR2 FQNEAQ (reference sequence). The CDR3 nucleotides read TGTGCCAGCAGGCGCGACAATGAGCAGTTCCTC. Translation gives CASRRDNEQFL.

The genes are TRBV6-1 and TRBJ2-7; possibly TRBD1 or TRBD2 for D (6 bases each). V was cut by 11 bases and J by 4 bases, with 21 bases left in between. This CDR3 has 14 residues. Germline CDR1 reads MNHNS; CDR2 reads SASEGT. The CDR3 coding sequence is TGTGCCGGGACTTATAGGGGGGCCGCTTACGAGCAGTACTTC. Amino acid sequence: CAGTYRGAAYEQYF.

By sample fraction, this clonotype is medium-sized (0.01 to 0.1%). V and J are TRBV10-3 and TRBJ2-5; a weak D match, TRBD1 (5 bases). V lost 5 bases, J lost 6 bases, and 10 bases lay in between. The germline V gene encodes CDR1 ENHRY and CDR2 SYGVKD. The CDR3 has 12 residues. For the CDR3, the DNA is TGTGCCATCAGTCTGGACAAACAGACCCAGTACTTC. It encodes CAISLDKQTQYF.

As for this clonotype: At one boundary the junction diverges from the germline segment, which might be a read error. The chain recombines TRBV6-5 with TRBJ2-7; 9 bases fit TRBD1. Per germline, CDR1 MNHEY and CDR2 SVGAGI. The CDR3 is 15 amino acids. This CDR3 reads CSSSYASDGTGEQYF. CDR3 DNA sequence: TGCTCCAGCAGTTACGCCTCAGACGGGACAGGGGAGCAGTACTTC.

This chain links TRBV4-1 with TRBJ2-1; TRBD2 might be the D (6 bases). Trimming took 0 bases from V and 4 from J, leaving 13 bases between them. The germline gives CDR1 MGHRA, CDR2 YSYEKL. The CDR3 loop spans 16 amino acids. The DNA for the CDR3 is TGCGCCAGCAGCCAAGAGAAACGGGAGTTATACAATGAGCAGTTCTTC. Translation gives CASSQEKRELYNEQFF.

This clonotype was seen many times. The chain has TRBV28 and TRBJ1-2; D remains ambiguous. The CDR3 totals 12 residues. Germline loops: CDR1 MDHEN, CDR2 SYDVKM. The V gene lost 10 bases and the J gene lost 7 bases, with 16 bases spanning the gap. The CDR3 region is CAIPLDSGGYTF. The CDR3 coding sequence is TGTGCCATCCCCCTAGATTCAGGTGGCTACACCTTC.

This chain uses TRBV10-2 with TRBJ1-2; D unclear. Per germline, CDR1 WSHSY and CDR2 SAAADI. There are 13 residues in the CDR3. V was trimmed by 6 bases and J by 13 bases, leaving 21 bases between them. CDR3 region: CASSRSLDYDCTF. CDR3 sequence (DNA): TGCGCCAGCAGCAGGTCTCTGGACTATGACTGCACCTTC.